The present TCR beta chain was sequenced within a study of T-cell memory formation after mild COVID-19. Looking at the study overall: Among the donors, TCR clusters were largely specific to each donor. Study outcomes and limitations: Chiefly within CM and EM were the contracting CD4+ clones; CD8+ ones were within EMRA. CD4/CD8 balance characterized clones contracting day 15 to 85, and CD4+ skew characterized later expanders.

Constant-segment-primed 5'RACE gave TCR alpha and TCR beta cDNA libraries with sample barcodes and UMIs. TCRdb re-derived calls from the 5' RACE reads in MiXCR, one entry per CDR3 protein. Among 100,000 to 150,000 distinct CDR3 sequences listed, more than 15% were seen once. The germline V and J ends were trimmed by 5 bases and 3 bases, with 4 bases remaining between them. This CDR3 has 12 residues. CDR1 and CDR2 from the germline V gene are MNHEY and SVGEGT. This clonotype was recorded many times. Its cognate antigen is unknown. Material for sequencing was PBMCs or a T cell subset sorted from them (not recorded which). The chain carries TRBV6-2 or TRBV6-3 and TRBJ2-2; D ambiguous. The receptor's source is a young man who had mild COVID-19 (a few samples of this study predate the infection). Cell type and time point are not known. CDR3 in DNA: TGTGCCAGCAGTAGGGACACCGGGGAGCTGTTTTTT. Amino acid sequence: CASSRDTGELFF.